This is a list of T cell receptor beta chains from one sample in a study of molecular identifiers for immune sequencing clone quantification. In TCRdb, the PCR reads were re-called with MiXCR into one record per CDR3 protein. The data contain approximately 320,000 distinct CDR3 sequences, roughly a quarter of them singletons. The sequenced sample was naive CD8+ T cells from blood, with Jurkat cell RNA spiked in. Source of these receptors: a human donor in good health. Some libraries in this study had Jurkat cell RNA spiked in. CDR3s include the opening cysteine and the closing phenylalanine or tryptophan. A D gene is named only where the DNA matches it firmly. Only part of the rows carry a size: once, few, many, or a class if the clone is expanded.

V,size,J,D,DNA,CDR3
TRBV9,once,TRBJ2-5,TRBD1,TGTGCCAGCGGCCCGGGGACAGGGAAAGAGACCCAGTACTTC,CASGPGTGKETQYF
TRBV4-3,many,TRBJ2-3,-,TGCGCCAGCAGCCAAGACCTTAGCACAGATACGCAGTATTTT,CASSQDLSTDTQYF
TRBV7-9,many,TRBJ2-7,-,TGTGCCAGCAGACCCCACCTAGGGGGCTACGAGCAGTACTTC,CASRPHLGGYEQYF
TRBV14,-,TRBJ2-3,-,TGTGCCAGCAGCCAAGACCTACCGGCAAATACGCAGTATTTT,CASSQDLPANTQYF
TRBV10-3,-,TRBJ2-7,-,TGTGCCATCAGTGACACAACCGAAATTACCCTGGAGCAGTACTTC,CAISDTTEITLEQYF
TRBV7-2,many,TRBJ2-7,-,TGTGCCAGCAGCTTGTTGGCAGGGAGCCGCGAGCAGTACTTC,CASSLLAGSREQYF
TRBV27,-,TRBJ2-7,-,TGTGCCAGCAGTTTATCACCCAGGATTGCCTACGAGCAGTACTTC,CASSLSPRIAYEQYF
TRBV9,-,TRBJ2-3,TRBD2,TGTGCCAGCAGCCCCGGACTAGCGGGGGCCCTCACAGATACGCAGTATTTT,CASSPGLAGALTDTQYF
TRBV5-1,few,TRBJ2-1,-,TGCGCCAGCAGCTTGGGTAATAGCGATGAGCAGTTCTTC,CASSLGNSDEQFF
TRBV4-3,many,TRBJ1-5,TRBD1,TGCGCCAGCAGCCCTCTTCAGGGGGCGGATCAGCCCCAGCATTTT,CASSPLQGADQPQHF
TRBV6-2/TRBV6-3,many,TRBJ1-5,-,TGTGCCAGCAGACCGGACGGCATTCGCAATCAGCCCCAGCATTTT,CASRPDGIRNQPQHF
TRBV6-5,many,TRBJ2-7,-,TGTGCCAGCAGTTTCACTAGCAGCCACGAGCAGTACTTC,CASSFTSSHEQYF
TRBV27,-,TRBJ2-3,TRBD1,TGTGCCAGCAGTAGGGGGCTCACCCCAGATACGCAGTATTTT,CASSRGLTPDTQYF
TRBV9,many,TRBJ1-1,-,TGTGCCAGCAGCGTAGGATCGGCGGCTGAAGCTTTCTTT,CASSVGSAAEAFF
TRBV11-2,-,TRBJ2-3,TRBD2,TGTGCCAGCTTCGGGACTAGCGGGAGAACCACAGATACGCAGTATTTT,CASFGTSGRTTDTQYF
TRBV28,-,TRBJ2-2,-,TGTGCCAGCCTTGTTAATGGTCGTACGAACACCGGGGAGCTGTTTTTT,CASLVNGRTNTGELFF
TRBV29-1,-,TRBJ2-7,-,TGCAGCGTTGAAGATGACATCTCCTACGAGCAGCACTTC,CSVEDDISYEQHF
TRBV3-1,-,TRBJ2-7,-,TGTGCCAGCAGCCAAGAAAGTTGGTACGAGCAGTACTTC,CASSQESWYEQYF
TRBV25-1,few,TRBJ2-7,TRBD2,TGTGCCAGCAGTGAATGGGGCGGGAGGGCCTACGAGCAGTACTTC,CASSEWGGRAYEQYF
TRBV3-1,-,TRBJ1-3,-,TGTGCCAGCAGCCAGGACTTGAGCTCTGGAAACACCATATATTTT,CASSQDLSSGNTIYF
TRBV24-1,-,TRBJ2-1,-,TGTGCCACCAGTGATTTGGCAGGGCTGAATGAGCAGTTCTTC,CATSDLAGLNEQFF
TRBV7-6,-,TRBJ2-5,-,TGTGCCAGCACCTATTGGGGGGGCAGACAAGAGACCCAGTACTTC,CASTYWGGRQETQYF
TRBV29-1,-,TRBJ2-5,-,TGCAGCGCTCTGGGACCGACTAAGAAGGAGACCCAGTACTTC,CSALGPTKKETQYF
TRBV5-3,-,TRBJ2-7,-,TGTGCCAGCAGCTTTTTCAGGGAGGAGCAGTACTTC,CASSFFREEQYF
TRBV7-7,-,TRBJ2-5,TRBD1,TGTGCTAGCACCCCCCACGCGGGACAGGGGATTAAGACCCAGTACTTC,CASTPHAGQGIKTQYF
TRBV5-4,many,TRBJ2-7,-,TGTGCCAGCAGCTTGGAGAACTACGAGCAGTACTTC,CASSLENYEQYF
TRBV6-5,-,TRBJ2-3,-,TGTGCCAGCAGTTACGAGGGAGGTACGCAGTATTTT,CASSYEGGTQYF
TRBV5-6,many,TRBJ2-7,-,TGTGCCAGCAGCTTTGGAGTATCCTACGAGCAGTACTTC,CASSFGVSYEQYF
TRBV4-1,-,TRBJ2-1,TRBD2,TGCGCCAGCAGCCCTAGCGGGAGTAATGAGCAGTTCTTC,CASSPSGSNEQFF
TRBV4-3,-,TRBJ1-5,-,TGCGCCAGCAGCCAAGAAGGAGGGGTATGTAGGCAGGTCCCTTGGGATCAGCCCCAGCATTTT,CASSQEGGVCRQVPWDQPQHF
TRBV15,few,TRBJ2-3,-,TGTGCCACCAGCAGAGATGGAGGGGGACACACAGATACGCAGTATTTT,CATSRDGGGHTDTQYF
TRBV20-1,-,TRBJ1-2,-,TGCAGTGCTAGAGATGATTGGGAGGGAAACTATGGCTACACCTTC,CSARDDWEGNYGYTF
TRBV12-3/TRBV12-4,many,TRBJ2-3,TRBD2,TGTGCCAGCAGCTACGGACTAGCAGGGACAGATACGCAGTATTTT,CASSYGLAGTDTQYF
TRBV6-2/TRBV6-3,few,TRBJ1-1,TRBD1,TGTGCCAGCAGCTCGGACAGGGTGTATACTGAAGCTTTCTTT,CASSSDRVYTEAFF
TRBV30,-,TRBJ1-3,TRBD1,TGTGCCTGGAGTTTCGGGACAGGGGGCGATGGAAACACCATATATTTT,CAWSFGTGGDGNTIYF
TRBV7-6,few,TRBJ1-4,-,TGTGCCAGCAGCCGCCTGTTCTTGCCAGGCAAGAATGAAAAACTGTTTTTT,CASSRLFLPGKNEKLFF
TRBV11-2,-,TRBJ2-1,TRBD2,TGTGCCAGCAGCCGAGCGGGGGGGCCGGGGAATGAGCAGTTCTTC,CASSRAGGPGNEQFF
TRBV9,many,TRBJ2-7,-,TGTGCCAGCAGCCCAGGGGGGAGCTCCTACGAGCAGTACTTC,CASSPGGSSYEQYF
TRBV28,-,TRBJ1-1,-,TGTGCCAGCAGTTTTATGGCGAACACTGACGCTTTCTTT,CASSFMANTDAFF
TRBV7-9,-,TRBJ2-1,TRBD2,TGTGCCAGCCGGACTAGCGGGAGTCGGGGTGACAATGAGCAGTTCTTC,CASRTSGSRGDNEQFF
TRBV12-3/TRBV12-4,-,TRBJ1-5,-,TGTGCCAGCAGTTTCTTGGACAGCAATCAGCCCCAGCATTTT,CASSFLDSNQPQHF
TRBV27,few,TRBJ1-1,-,TGTGCCAGCAGTTTAAAATTCAGGGACCTGGGGGCGAACACTGAAGCTTTCTTT,CASSLKFRDLGANTEAFF